Each of the 24 T cell receptor beta chains below was sequenced from the same sample in a study of CD8 T cells in ankylosing spondylitis. One entry per CDR3 protein results from TCRdb running MiXCR on the 5' RACE reads. Among roughly 230,000 distinct CDR3 sequences listed, roughly 18% were seen once. Sequencing was performed on blood, either unsorted or a sorted T cell fraction (not recorded which). These receptor sequences come from a male donor with ankylosing spondylitis or in good health (not recorded which).

The chain couples TRBV29-1 to TRBJ2-3, with D perhaps TRBD2 (6 bases). Trimming cost V 2 bases and J 2 bases, with 11 bases left between them. Germline V gives CDR1 SQVTM, CDR2 ANQGSEA. The CDR3 length is 14 residues. The CDR3 region is CSVEYGSNTDTQYF. CDR3 DNA: TGCAGCGTTGAATACGGGAGCAACACAGATACGCAGTATTTT.

J is TRBJ2-7 and V is TRBV4-3; D gene uncertain. The CDR3 spans 14 residues. V lost 0 bases and J lost 0, with 6 bases in between. Germline V CDR1 and CDR2: LGHNA, YSLEER. DNA for the CDR3: TGCGCCAGCAGCCAAGAGATAGGCTCCTACGAGCAGTACTTC. It yields the protein CASSQEIGSYEQYF.

The chain couples TRBV9 to TRBJ2-7; no clear D. From germline, CDR1 is SGDLS and CDR2 YYNGEE. CDR3 size: 13 residues. V shed 0 bases and J shed 4 bases, with 8 bases lying between them. CDR3 residues: CASSVAEHYEQYF. CDR3 sequence (DNA): TGTGCCAGCAGCGTAGCGGAACATTACGAGCAGTACTTC.

In this sample, this clonotype turned up a few times. The V and J genes are TRBV29-1 and TRBJ2-7; no clear D. The germline V gene has CDR1 SQVTM and CDR2 ANQGSEA. The germline V and J ends were trimmed by 4 bases and 0 bases, with 10 bases remaining between them. This CDR3 has 13 residues. The CDR3: CSVGGGDSYEQYF. CDR3 DNA: TGCAGCGTTGGGGGTGGGGACTCCTACGAGCAGTACTTC.

The gene calls are TRBV6-1 and TRBJ2-3, with 9 bases matching TRBD2. V was clipped by 7 bases and J by 0 bases; unmatched bases: 5. In germline, CDR1 is MNHNS, CDR2 SASEGT. This CDR3 contains 15 residues. This chain's CDR3 is CASKGSGGSTDTQYF. Written as DNA, the CDR3 is TGTGCCAGCAAAGGTAGCGGGGGAAGCACAGATACGCAGTATTTT.

This clonotype appeared a few times. The rearrangement links TRBV6-5 to TRBJ2-5, with a possible D match to TRBD2 (6 bases). The CDR3 covers 12 residues. Trimming stripped 7 bases from V and 5 bases from J, with 11 bases between. The V gene's germline CDR1 is MNHEY and CDR2 SVGAGI. CDR3 region: CASTGEGETQYF. CDR3 bases: TGTGCCAGCACGGGAGAGGGGGAGACCCAGTACTTC.

CDR3 sequence: CASSFPGEQETQYF. The CDR3, as DNA: TGTGCCAGCAGCTTCCCGGGCGAACAAGAGACCCAGTACTTC. V usage is TRBV13 and J usage is TRBJ2-5; D is unclear. The V and J ends lost 3 bases and 2 bases respectively, with 10 bases between them. Germline V gene data show CDR1 as PRHDT and CDR2 as FYEKMQ (reference sequence). This CDR3 spans 14 amino acids.

This sequence joins TRBV28 and TRBJ2-7, with TRBD2 as a possible D gene (7 bases). With 1 base removed from V and 5 bases from J, the gap between germline ends came to 18 bases. The CDR3 runs 16 residues. Germline values: CDR1 MDHEN, CDR2 SYDVKM. CDR3 sequence: CASSLLGGGPRDEQYF. The CDR3 DNA reads TGTGCCAGCAGTTTATTGGGGGGGGGGCCTCGGGACGAGCAGTACTTC. Using reference TRBV28 and TRBJ2-7 for the parts outside the CDR3, the full variable domain is DVKVTQSSRYLVKRTGEKVFLECVQDMDHENMFWYRQDPGLGLRLIYFSYDVKMKEKGDIPEGYSVSREKKERFSLILESASTNQTSMYLCASSLLGGGPRDEQYFGPGTRLTVT.

This clonotype has ten or more counts. The chain joins TRBV15 to TRBJ2-1; tentatively, D is TRBD1 or TRBD2 (5 bases each). Germline values: CDR1 LNHNV, CDR2 YYDKDF (reference sequence). V was shortened by 3 bases and J by 9 bases, with 6 bases between the two germline ends. The CDR3 sequence is 11 residues long. Here the CDR3 reads CATSSGAEQFF. The CDR3 coding sequence is TGTGCCACCAGCAGCGGGGCTGAGCAGTTCTTC.

This clonotype showed up just a few times. V is TRBV7-9 and J is TRBJ2-7; TRBD2 aligns across 8 bases. Losses at the gene ends were 1 base for V and 2 bases for J; bases not matched to a gene: 4. Per germline, CDR1 SEHNR and CDR2 FQNEAQ (reference sequence). The CDR3 is 15 amino acids. The CDR3 spells CASSLDLGLAYEQYF. The CDR3 DNA follows: TGTGCCAGCAGCTTAGATCTGGGACTAGCCTACGAGCAGTACTTC.

There are a few counts of this clonotype. The genes are TRBV5-4 and TRBJ2-7; a possible D gene is TRBD2 (6 bases). This CDR3 spans 15 amino acids. Trimming left V 0 bases short and J 5 bases short, with 15 bases between. CDR1 and CDR2 from the germline V gene are SGHNT and YYREEE (reference sequence). The DNA for the CDR3 is TGTGCCAGCAGCTTGGACGCTAGCGTTAACCACGAGCAGTACTTC. Translation gives CASSLDASVNHEQYF.

The CDR3 is CASSLQGLGGTDTQYF. The CDR3 DNA reads TGTGCCAGCAGCCTACAGGGACTAGGGGGCACAGATACGCAGTATTTT. J is TRBJ2-3 and V is TRBV5-5; 8 positions agree with TRBD2. This CDR3 contains 16 residues. Germline V lookup: CDR1 SGHKS, CDR2 YYEKEE (reference sequence). With V trimmed by 4 bases and J by 1 base, 8 bases remained unmatched.

At least ten counts were recorded for this clonotype. The chain links TRBV9 to TRBJ2-1; TRBD2 might be the D (5 bases). This CDR3 is built from 14 residues. V lost 3 bases and J lost 2, with 9 bases in between. The germline V gene encodes CDR1 SGDLS and CDR2 YYNGEE. The CDR3: CASSGKGAYNEQFF. CDR3 in DNA: TGTGCCAGCAGCGGCAAGGGAGCCTACAATGAGCAGTTCTTC.

A few counts support this clonotype. The chain combines TRBV20-1 with TRBJ2-3; tentative D call: TRBD1 (6 bases). Germline V gives CDR1 DFQATT, CDR2 SNEGSKA (reference sequence). The CDR3 has 13 amino acids. Trimming removed 8 bases at V and 2 bases at J, with 14 bases between. The CDR3 loop is CSPTGITTDTQYF. The CDR3 nucleotides read TGCAGTCCGACAGGAATTACCACAGATACGCAGTATTTT.

The chain joins TRBV11-2 to TRBJ1-5; 7 bases agree with TRBD1. Trimming at V came to 6 bases and at J to 2 bases, leaving 7 bases not matched to a gene. The germline gives CDR1 SGHAT, CDR2 FQNNGV. The length of the CDR3 is 15 residues. For the CDR3, the DNA is TGTGCCAGCAGTCCGACAGGGTCGGGCAATCAGCCCCAGCATTTT. Residues: CASSPTGSGNQPQHF.

This clonotype has just a few counts. The V gene is TRBV28, the J gene TRBJ1-5, with TRBD1 matching 7 bases. V trimming: 6 bases; J trimming: 4 bases; junction bases outside the gene matches: 6. The CDR3 runs 14 residues. Per germline, CDR1 MDHEN and CDR2 SYDVKM. CDR3: CASSPDRANQPQHF. CDR3 in DNA: TGTGCCAGCAGCCCCGACAGGGCGAATCAGCCCCAGCATTTT.

In DNA, the CDR3 is TGTGCCAGCAGTTTCCAGGACACGATCTCCTACAATGAGCAGTTCTTC. Translated, it gives CASSFQDTISYNEQFF. The chain recombines TRBV28 with TRBJ2-1; maybe TRBD1 (5 bases). V shed 3 bases and J shed 0 bases, with 12 bases lying between them. The CDR3 length is 16 residues. The V gene's germline CDR1 is MDHEN and CDR2 SYDVKM.

J is TRBJ2-1 and V is TRBV12-3 or TRBV12-4, with D perhaps being TRBD1 or TRBD2 (5 bases each). V lost 4 bases and J lost 4, with 20 bases in between. CDR3 length: 17 amino acids. CDR3 sequence: CASSSRDGPLGYNEQFF. In DNA form, the CDR3 reads TGTGCCAGCAGTTCCCGGGACGGACCACTGGGGTACAATGAGCAGTTCTTC.

The rearrangement uses TRBV12-3 or TRBV12-4 and TRBJ2-3; D unclear. Trimming took 5 bases from V and 3 from J, leaving 6 bases between them. The CDR3 loop spans 12 amino acids. CDR3 residues: CASSDLTDTQYF. The CDR3 DNA reads TGTGCCAGCAGTGACCTTACAGATACGCAGTATTTT.

This sequence joins TRBV4-1 and TRBJ2-7; tentatively, D is TRBD2 (5 bases). The V gene lost 0 bases and the J gene lost 3 bases, with 12 bases spanning the gap. The CDR3 length is 15 residues. Germline V lookup: CDR1 MGHRA, CDR2 YSYEKL. CDR3 amino acids: CASSQEPSGYYEQYF. In DNA form, the CDR3 reads TGCGCCAGCAGCCAAGAACCCAGCGGCTACTACGAGCAGTACTTC.

The chain joins TRBV10-3 to TRBJ2-1, with 8 positions matching TRBD2. CDR1 is ENHRY, CDR2 SYGVKD, per germline. Trimming cost V 5 bases and J 8 bases; bases outside gene matches: 8. The length of the CDR3 is 14 residues. CDR3 bases: TGTGCCATCAGTCCGACTAGCGTCAAGGATGAGCAGTTCTTC. Its protein product is CAISPTSVKDEQFF.

This chain joins TRBV7-3 and TRBJ2-1, with unresolved D. The CDR3 covers 16 residues. The V and J ends lost 5 bases and 2 bases respectively, with 16 bases between them. Per germline, CDR1 SGHTA and CDR2 FQGTGA. CDR3 in DNA: TGTGCCAGCAGCATATTAGGCCCACCCACCTACAATGAGCAGTTCTTC. This sequence encodes CASSILGPPTYNEQFF. Full variable domain (remainder filled in from reference TRBV7-3 and TRBJ2-1): GAGVSQTPSNKVTEKGKYVELRCDPISGHTALYWYRQSLGQGPEFLIYFQGTGAADDSGLPNDRFFAVRPEGSVSTLKIQRTERGDSAVYLCASSILGPPTYNEQFFGPGTRLTVL.

As to this clonotype: With a much larger clone just one base away, this may be a read error. J is TRBJ2-1 and V is TRBV4-3; D might be TRBD2 (5 bases). Germline V gives CDR1 LGHNA, CDR2 YSLEER. The CDR3 runs to 13 residues. The CDR3 region is CASSHDYYNELFF. The CDR3 bases are TGCGCCAGCAGCCACGACTACTACAATGAGCTGTTCTTC.

This clonotype came up a few times. The genes are TRBV3-1 and TRBJ2-2; no firm D call. V was cut by 1 base and J by 6 bases, with 15 bases left in between. The CDR3 contains 16 residues. CDR1 and CDR2 (germline): LGHDT, YNNKEL (reference sequence). CDR3 region: CASSQVGVLGAGELFF. The CDR3 bases are TGTGCCAGCAGCCAAGTTGGGGTTTTGGGCGCCGGGGAGCTGTTTTTT.